The 24 T cell receptor beta chains below all came from one sample that was sequenced in a study of T cell changes during pregnancy in multiple sclerosis. The protocol was immunoSEQ multiplex PCR, while the TCRdb copy is restricted to in-frame clones and leaves out a portion. The repertoire has approximately 99,000 clones, 90% to 95% of them found once; the top ten carry over 0.85%. The input for sequencing was peripheral blood, taken after pregnancy. Receptors were obtained from a female donor with multiple sclerosis, enrolled in a pregnancy study.

This chain joins TRBV4-1 and TRBJ2-1, with a weak D call TRBD1 (6 bases). The CDR3 is made up of 15 amino acids. Trimming removed 3 bases from V and 2 bases from J, with 11 bases in between. Germline V gives CDR1 MGHRA, CDR2 YSYEKL. Written as DNA, the CDR3 is TGCGCCAGCAGCCAGCCCGGGACACCCTACAATGAGCAGTTCTTC. Translation gives CASSQPGTPYNEQFF.

The chain is built from TRBV19 and TRBJ2-3; maybe TRBD1 (5 bases). This CDR3 spans 14 amino acids. V was cut by 7 bases and J by 2 bases, with 13 bases left in between. The germline gives CDR1 LNHDA, CDR2 SQIVND (reference sequence). The CDR3 protein is CASTTQGLTDTQYF. CDR3 coding DNA: TGTGCCAGTACCACCCAGGGCCTCACAGATACGCAGTATTTT.

The chain couples TRBV19 to TRBJ2-1; TRBD2 agrees at 9 bases. This CDR3 has 15 residues. Per germline, CDR1 LNHDA and CDR2 SQIVND (reference sequence). V trimming: 6 bases; J trimming: 6 bases; junction bases outside the gene matches: 9. The CDR3 protein is CASRLAGLGPNEQFF. The CDR3 region has the DNA TGTGCCAGTAGACTAGCGGGCCTAGGGCCCAATGAGCAGTTCTTC.

V and J are TRBV6-5 and TRBJ1-1; 7 nucleotides align to TRBD1. Trimming at V came to 6 bases and at J to 7 bases, leaving 5 bases not matched to a gene. From germline, CDR1 is MNHEY and CDR2 SVGAGI. The CDR3 runs to 12 residues. The CDR3 loop reads CASSRQGGEAFF. In DNA form, the CDR3 reads TGTGCCAGCAGCCGACAGGGTGGTGAAGCTTTCTTT.

The chain recombines TRBV4-1 with TRBJ1-5; D gene uncertain. Germline CDR1 is MGHRA and CDR2 is YSYEKL. The CDR3 extends over 14 amino acids. V dropped 4 bases and J dropped 5 bases, with 12 bases sitting between them. The CDR3 DNA sequence: TGCGCCAGCAGCCTTCGGGGAGGCCATCAGCCCCAGCATTTT. It translates to CASSLRGGHQPQHF.

The chain recombines TRBV5-4 with TRBJ1-1; TRBD1 is a possible D gene (6 bases). The V end lost 4 bases, the J end lost 3 bases, and 7 bases lay between the germline ends. Germline V CDR1 and CDR2: SGHNT, YYREEE (reference sequence). The CDR3 runs to 12 residues. DNA for the CDR3: TGTGCCAGCAGCCCAGGGGACACTGAAGCTTTCTTT. Translation gives CASSPGDTEAFF.

This chain joins TRBV11-2 and TRBJ1-1, with D perhaps TRBD1 (6 bases). Deletions cut 0 bases from V and 1 base from J, with 12 bases between. Germline CDR1 SGHAT, CDR2 FQNNGV. This CDR3 has 16 residues. Here the CDR3 reads CASSLERGKGNTEAFF. The CDR3 bases are TGTGCCAGCAGCTTAGAGAGGGGGAAAGGGAACACTGAAGCTTTCTTT.

The rearrangement joins TRBV9 to TRBJ2-7; TRBD2 matches 10 bases. This CDR3 is built from 15 residues. The V gene end was trimmed by 0 bases and the J gene end by 3 bases; junction bases not matched to a gene: 3. The germline V gene encodes CDR1 SGDLS and CDR2 YYNGEE. In DNA, the CDR3 is TGTGCCAGCAGCGTAGTACCTAGCGGGAGCTACGAGCAGTACTTC. This codes for CASSVVPSGSYEQYF.

In its sample, this clone was seen once. The rearrangement uses TRBV2 and TRBJ2-1; 7 bases fit TRBD1. The CDR3 has 17 residues. Per germline, CDR1 SNHLY and CDR2 FYNNEI. V trimming: 6 bases; J trimming: 5 bases; junction bases outside the gene matches: 16. CDR3 in amino acids: CASSKHRGLGTNNEQFF. DNA of the CDR3: TGTGCCAGCAGCAAACACAGGGGTTTGGGGACGAACAATGAGCAGTTCTTC. Full variable domain (outside the CDR3, taken from reference TRBV2 and TRBJ2-1): EPEVTQTPSHQVTQMGQEVILRCVPISNHLYFYWYRQILGQKVEFLVSFYNNEISEKSEIFDDQFSVERPDGSNFTLKIRSTKLEDSAMYFCASSKHRGLGTNNEQFFGPGTRLTVL.

The rearrangement joins TRBV27 to TRBJ2-3; 9 nucleotides align to TRBD2. Germline V gene sequence: CDR1 MNHEY, CDR2 SMNVEV (reference sequence). The CDR3 spans 15 residues. Losses at the gene ends were 1 base for V and 6 bases for J; bases not matched to a gene: 5. This CDR3 is CASSLWGLAGDTQYF. The CDR3 DNA sequence: TGTGCCAGCAGTTTATGGGGACTAGCAGGGGATACGCAGTATTTT.

This sequence joins TRBV6-1 and TRBJ2-1; 8 bases match TRBD2. Germline V CDR1 and CDR2: MNHNS, SASEGT. Trimming cost V 4 bases and J 8 bases; bases outside gene matches: 7. The CDR3 runs to 14 residues. The CDR3 loop reads CASSGQRENYEQFF. CDR3 DNA sequence: TGTGCCAGCAGTGGTCAGCGGGAGAACTATGAGCAGTTCTTC.

This chain uses TRBV29-1 with TRBJ1-2, with 7 bases identical to TRBD1. The ends lost 7 bases at V and 7 bases at J; junction bases unmatched: 9. The CDR3 spans 12 residues. Per the germline V gene, CDR1 is SQVTM and CDR2 is ANQGSEA. The CDR3, as DNA: TGCAGCGCCGAACGGGACAGCCCTGGCTACACCTTC. It codes for CSAERDSPGYTF. The full variable domain, its missing parts supplied by reference TRBV29-1 and TRBJ1-2, is SAVISQKPSRDICQRGTSLTIQCQVDSQVTMMFWYRQQPGQSLTLIATANQGSEATYESGFVIDKFPISRPNLTFSTLTVSNMSPEDSSIYLCSAERDSPGYTFGSGTRLTVV.

V usage is TRBV4-1 and J usage is TRBJ2-7, with 7 bases that match TRBD2. This CDR3 is 13 amino acids long. J gave up 4 bases and V 5 bases, and 5 bases lay outside the gene matches. Germline V CDR1 and CDR2: MGHRA, YSYEKL. CDR3 bases: TGCGCCAGCAGCGACGGACTAGTTTACGAGCAGTACTTC. Translated: CASSDGLVYEQYF.

The chain recombines TRBV28 with TRBJ1-1, with 7 bases fitting TRBD1. Germline trimming cut 5 bases from V and 0 bases from J; bases unmatched to any gene: 9. The length of the CDR3 is 16 residues. Germline values: CDR1 MDHEN, CDR2 SYDVKM. CDR3 amino acids: CASSLQGFGMNTEAFF. For the CDR3, the DNA is TGTGCCAGCAGTCTACAGGGGTTTGGGATGAACACTGAAGCTTTCTTT.

This clone was detected a few times. The chain employs TRBV30 and TRBJ1-1; tentative D call: TRBD1 (5 bases). Trimming stripped 0 bases from V and 4 bases from J, with 12 bases between. The CDR3 contains 14 residues. In germline, CDR1 is GTSNPN, CDR2 SVGIG (reference sequence). CDR3 nucleotide sequence: TGTGCCTGGAGTGTTGCCTCAGGGTCCACTGAAGCTTTCTTT. As protein: CAWSVASGSTEAFF.

The chain joins TRBV28 to TRBJ2-7, with D hard to call. V was pared by 5 bases and J by 3 bases, with 8 bases between. Germline assignment: CDR1 MDHEN and CDR2 SYDVKM. The CDR3 extends over 12 amino acids. The CDR3 protein is CASSISVYEQYF. For the CDR3, the DNA is TGTGCCAGCAGTATTTCGGTCTACGAGCAGTACTTC.

The chain uses TRBV7-9 and TRBJ1-4; 9 nucleotides line up with TRBD1. Germline assignment: CDR1 SEHNR and CDR2 FQNEAQ (reference sequence). This CDR3 spans 14 amino acids. The V and J ends lost 5 bases and 8 bases, in that order; junction bases with no gene match: 6. DNA of the CDR3: TGTGCCAGCAGCGAGACAGGGGGGGGAGAAAAACTGTTTTTT. It codes for CASSETGGGEKLFF.

Only one count was recorded for this clone. The CDR3 nucleotides read TGTGCCAGCAGTTTATCTAGATCAGATACGCAGTATTTT. Its translation: CASSLSRSDTQYF. The genes are TRBV27 and TRBJ2-3; D gene unclear. V was shortened by 0 bases and J by 4 bases, with 5 bases between the two germline ends. Per germline, CDR1 MNHEY and CDR2 SMNVEV (reference sequence). This CDR3 comprises 13 residues.

The rearrangement uses TRBV5-1 and TRBJ1-2; a possible D gene is TRBD1 (5 bases). Trimming cost V 0 bases and J 7 bases, with 16 bases left between them. The CDR3 contains 15 residues. CDR1 and CDR2 from the germline V gene are SGHRS and YFSETQ. CDR3 residues: CASSLEVGASAGYTF. The CDR3 DNA sequence: TGCGCCAGCAGCTTGGAGGTTGGGGCGAGTGCTGGCTACACCTTC.

The J gene is TRBJ2-7, the V gene TRBV5-1; 12 nucleotides align to TRBD2. There are 17 residues in the CDR3. With V trimmed by 3 bases and J by 0 bases, 7 bases remained unmatched. In germline, CDR1 is SGHRS, CDR2 YFSETQ. The CDR3 nucleotides are TGCGCCAGCAGCTCGGGACTAGCGGGCACTCTCTCCTACGAGCAGTACTTC. It yields the protein CASSSGLAGTLSYEQYF.

The J gene is TRBJ1-2, the V gene TRBV7-2, with no clear D. Germline loops: CDR1 SGHTA, CDR2 FQGNSA. V lost 1 base to trimming and J lost 3 bases, with 9 bases between them. This CDR3 spans 14 amino acids. The CDR3 DNA follows: TGTGCCAGCAGCTTAGGAACGGTCTACTATGGCTACACCTTC. Its protein is CASSLGTVYYGYTF.

V is TRBV28 and J is TRBJ1-2; 8 nucleotides line up with TRBD1. There are 16 residues in the CDR3. CDR1 MDHEN and CDR2 SYDVKM come from the germline V gene. V was pared by 3 bases and J by 4 bases, with 10 bases of the junction left unmatched. The CDR3 spells CASSFSGGAGGYGYTF. CDR3 DNA sequence: TGTGCCAGCAGTTTTTCAGGGGGCGCCGGGGGCTATGGCTACACCTTC.

The V call is TRBV30, the J call TRBJ2-5, with no clear D. This CDR3 has 13 amino acids. The germline V gene has CDR1 GTSNPN and CDR2 SVGIG (reference sequence). V lost 0 bases to trimming and J lost 5 bases, with 10 bases between them. The CDR3 reads CAWSVDNPETQYF. The CDR3 DNA is TGTGCCTGGAGTGTAGACAACCCCGAGACCCAGTACTTC.

This clone was counted between two and nine times. The rearrangement uses TRBV28 and TRBJ1-2; D is uncertain. Trimming pared 6 bases from V and 4 bases from J, leaving 12 bases between. CDR1 and CDR2 (germline): MDHEN, SYDVKM. This CDR3 is built from 13 residues. The CDR3 sequence: CASSLGFVYGYTF. CDR3 DNA: TGTGCCAGCAGCTTGGGCTTCGTCTATGGCTACACCTTC.